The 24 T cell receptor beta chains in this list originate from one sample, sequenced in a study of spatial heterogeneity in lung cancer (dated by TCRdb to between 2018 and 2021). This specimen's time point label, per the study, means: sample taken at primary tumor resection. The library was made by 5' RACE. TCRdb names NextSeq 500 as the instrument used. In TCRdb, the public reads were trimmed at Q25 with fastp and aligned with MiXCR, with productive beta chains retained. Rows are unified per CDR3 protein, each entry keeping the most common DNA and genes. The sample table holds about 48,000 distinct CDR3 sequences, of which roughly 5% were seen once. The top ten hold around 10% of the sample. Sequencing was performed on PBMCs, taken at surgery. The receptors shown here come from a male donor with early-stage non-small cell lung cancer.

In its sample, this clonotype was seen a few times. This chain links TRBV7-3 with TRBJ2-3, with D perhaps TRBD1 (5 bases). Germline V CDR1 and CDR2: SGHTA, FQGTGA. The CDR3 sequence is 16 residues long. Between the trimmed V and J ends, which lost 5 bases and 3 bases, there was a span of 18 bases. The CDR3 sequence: CASSNPQALKTDTQYF. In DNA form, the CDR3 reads TGTGCCAGCAGCAACCCACAGGCGCTAAAGACAGATACGCAGTATTTT.

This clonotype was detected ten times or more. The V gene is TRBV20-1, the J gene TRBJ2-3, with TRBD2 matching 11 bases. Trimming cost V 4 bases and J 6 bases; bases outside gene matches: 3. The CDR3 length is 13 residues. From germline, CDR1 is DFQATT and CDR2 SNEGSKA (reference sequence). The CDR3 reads CSATPSGRDTQYF. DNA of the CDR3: TGCAGTGCTACCCCTAGCGGGAGGGATACGCAGTATTTT.

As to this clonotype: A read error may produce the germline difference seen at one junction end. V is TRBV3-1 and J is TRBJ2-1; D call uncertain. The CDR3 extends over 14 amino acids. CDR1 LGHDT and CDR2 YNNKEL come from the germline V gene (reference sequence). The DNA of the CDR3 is TGTGCCTGCAGCCCCGCTTCGAAGTACAATGAGCAGTTCTTC. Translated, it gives CACSPASKYNEQFF.

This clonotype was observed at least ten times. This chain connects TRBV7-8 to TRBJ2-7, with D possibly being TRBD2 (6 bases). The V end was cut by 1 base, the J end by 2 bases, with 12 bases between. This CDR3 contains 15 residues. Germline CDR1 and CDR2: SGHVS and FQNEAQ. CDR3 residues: CASSLGAGFTYEQYF. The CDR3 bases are TGTGCCAGCAGCTTAGGCGCGGGATTTACCTACGAGCAGTACTTC.

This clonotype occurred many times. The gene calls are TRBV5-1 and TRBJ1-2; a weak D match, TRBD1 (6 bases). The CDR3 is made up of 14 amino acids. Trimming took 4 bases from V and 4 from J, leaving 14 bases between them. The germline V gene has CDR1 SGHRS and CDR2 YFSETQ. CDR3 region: CASSTRTDSYGYTF. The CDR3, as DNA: TGCGCCAGCAGCACCCGGACAGATTCCTATGGCTACACCTTC.

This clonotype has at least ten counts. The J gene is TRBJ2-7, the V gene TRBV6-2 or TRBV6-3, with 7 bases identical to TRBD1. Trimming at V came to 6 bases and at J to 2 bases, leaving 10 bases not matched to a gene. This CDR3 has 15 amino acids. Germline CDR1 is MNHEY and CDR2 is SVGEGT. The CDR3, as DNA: TGTGCCAGCAGGAAGACCGGGACAGCACCCTACGAGCAGTACTTC. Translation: CASRKTGTAPYEQYF.

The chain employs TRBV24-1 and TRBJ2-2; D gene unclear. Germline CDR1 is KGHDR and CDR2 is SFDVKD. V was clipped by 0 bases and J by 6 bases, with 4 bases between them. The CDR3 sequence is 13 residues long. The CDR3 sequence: CATSDLRAGELFF. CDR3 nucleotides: TGTGCCACCAGTGATTTGCGGGCCGGGGAGCTGTTTTTT.

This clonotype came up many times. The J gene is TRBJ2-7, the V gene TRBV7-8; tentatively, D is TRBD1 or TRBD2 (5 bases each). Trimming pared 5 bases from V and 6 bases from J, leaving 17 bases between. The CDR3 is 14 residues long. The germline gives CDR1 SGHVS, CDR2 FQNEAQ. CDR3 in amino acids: CASSPGTLAAEQYF. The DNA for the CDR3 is TGTGCCAGCAGCCCAGGGACCCTTGCGGCCGAGCAGTACTTC.

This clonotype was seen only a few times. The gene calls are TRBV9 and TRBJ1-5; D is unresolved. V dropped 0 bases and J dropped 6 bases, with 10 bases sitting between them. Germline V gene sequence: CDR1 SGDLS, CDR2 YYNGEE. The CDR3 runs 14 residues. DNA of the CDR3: TGTGCCAGCAGCGTAGGTTGGGATACTCAGCCCCAGCATTTT. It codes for CASSVGWDTQPQHF.

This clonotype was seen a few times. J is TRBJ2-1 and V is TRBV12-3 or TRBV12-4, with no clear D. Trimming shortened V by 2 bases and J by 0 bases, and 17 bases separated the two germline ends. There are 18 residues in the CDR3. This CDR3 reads CASSLRSTATSSYNEQFF. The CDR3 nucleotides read TGTGCCAGCAGTTTAAGATCGACGGCGACGAGCTCCTACAATGAGCAGTTCTTC.

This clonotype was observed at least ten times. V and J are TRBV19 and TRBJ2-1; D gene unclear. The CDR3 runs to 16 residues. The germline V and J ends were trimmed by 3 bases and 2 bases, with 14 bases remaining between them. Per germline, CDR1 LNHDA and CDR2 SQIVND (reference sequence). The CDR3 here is CASSISRVGAYNEQFF. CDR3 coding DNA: TGTGCCAGTAGTATTAGTCGGGTTGGAGCCTACAATGAGCAGTTCTTC. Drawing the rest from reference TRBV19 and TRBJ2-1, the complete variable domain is DGGITQSPKYLFRKEGQNVTLSCEQNLNHDAMYWYRQDPGQGLRLIYYSQIVNDFQKGDIAEGYSVSREKKESFPLTVTSAQKNPTAFYLCASSISRVGAYNEQFFGPGTRLTVL.

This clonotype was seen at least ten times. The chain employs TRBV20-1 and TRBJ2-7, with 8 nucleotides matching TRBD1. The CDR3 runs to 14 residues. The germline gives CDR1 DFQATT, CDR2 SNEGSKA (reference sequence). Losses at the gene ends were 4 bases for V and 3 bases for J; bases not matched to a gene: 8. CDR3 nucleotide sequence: TGCAGTGCTATTTCCCAGGGGGCAAGCTACGAGCAGTACTTC. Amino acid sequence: CSAISQGASYEQYF.

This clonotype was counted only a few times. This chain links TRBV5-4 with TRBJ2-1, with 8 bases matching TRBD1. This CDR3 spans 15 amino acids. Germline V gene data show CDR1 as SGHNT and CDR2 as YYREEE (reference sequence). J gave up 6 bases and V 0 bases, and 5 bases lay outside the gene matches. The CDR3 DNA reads TGTGCCAGCAGCTTGGCTTCTACAGGGGGCAATGAGCAGTTCTTC. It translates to CASSLASTGGNEQFF.

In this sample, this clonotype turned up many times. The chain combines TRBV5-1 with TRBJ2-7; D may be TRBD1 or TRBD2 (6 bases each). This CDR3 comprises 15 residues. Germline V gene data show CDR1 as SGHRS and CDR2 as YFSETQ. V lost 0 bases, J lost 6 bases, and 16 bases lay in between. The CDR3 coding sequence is TGCGCCAGCAGCTTGGGAGGAATCGGGGGCGGCGAGCAGTACTTC. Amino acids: CASSLGGIGGGEQYF.

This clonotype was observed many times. The CDR3: CASSYRSGSSYNEQFF. Written as DNA, the CDR3 is TGTGCCAGTAGCTATCGGAGCGGAAGCTCCTACAATGAGCAGTTCTTC. This chain uses TRBV19 with TRBJ2-1, with D possibly matching TRBD2 (5 bases). Germline V lookup: CDR1 LNHDA, CDR2 SQIVND (reference sequence). The CDR3 extends over 16 amino acids. Trimming shortened V by 6 bases and J by 0 bases, and 15 bases separated the two germline ends.

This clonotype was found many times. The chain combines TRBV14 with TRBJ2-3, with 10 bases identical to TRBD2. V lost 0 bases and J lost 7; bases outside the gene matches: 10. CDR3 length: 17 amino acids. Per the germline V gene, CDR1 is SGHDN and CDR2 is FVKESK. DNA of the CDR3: TGTGCCAGCAGCCAAGATCGTACGGGACTAGCGAGACATACGCAGTATTTT. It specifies CASSQDRTGLARHTQYF.

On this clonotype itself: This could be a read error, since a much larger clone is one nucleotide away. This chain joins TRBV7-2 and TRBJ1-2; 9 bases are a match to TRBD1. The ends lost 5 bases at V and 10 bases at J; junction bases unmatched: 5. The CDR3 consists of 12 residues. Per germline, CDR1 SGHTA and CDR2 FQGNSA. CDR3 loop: CASSQTGGLYTF. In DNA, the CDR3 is TGTGCCAGCAGCCAAACAGGGGGCCTCTACACCTTC.

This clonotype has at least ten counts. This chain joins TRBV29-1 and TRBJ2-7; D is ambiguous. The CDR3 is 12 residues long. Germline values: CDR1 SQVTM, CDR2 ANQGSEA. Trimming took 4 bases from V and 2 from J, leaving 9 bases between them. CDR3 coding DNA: TGCAGCGTTGCCCCCAGTACCTACGAGCAGTACTTC. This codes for CSVAPSTYEQYF.

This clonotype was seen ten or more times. The DNA for the CDR3 is TGCAGCGTCCTGACAGGCCAAGAGACCCAGTACTTC. Translation: CSVLTGQETQYF. The chain joins TRBV29-1 to TRBJ2-5, with D tentatively TRBD1 (6 bases). Per germline, CDR1 SQVTM and CDR2 ANQGSEA. V lost 6 bases to trimming and J lost 1 base, with 9 bases between them. This CDR3 region has 12 residues.

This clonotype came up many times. Here the CDR3 reads CASSSGLAGKNIQYF. The CDR3 nucleotides read TGTGCCAGCAGCTCGGGACTAGCGGGGAAAAACATTCAGTACTTC. The J gene is TRBJ2-4, the V gene TRBV7-2; 13 bases align to TRBD2. The CDR3 is 15 amino acids. V was clipped by 4 bases and J by 4 bases; unmatched bases: 1. Germline V gene sequence: CDR1 SGHTA, CDR2 FQGNSA.

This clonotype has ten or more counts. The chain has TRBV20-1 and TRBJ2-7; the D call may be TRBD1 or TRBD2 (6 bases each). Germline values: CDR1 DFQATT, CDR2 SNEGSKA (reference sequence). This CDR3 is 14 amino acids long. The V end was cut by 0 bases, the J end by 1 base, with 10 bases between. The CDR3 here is CSAREGGGSYEQYF. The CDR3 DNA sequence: TGCAGTGCTAGAGAAGGAGGGGGGTCCTACGAGCAGTACTTC.

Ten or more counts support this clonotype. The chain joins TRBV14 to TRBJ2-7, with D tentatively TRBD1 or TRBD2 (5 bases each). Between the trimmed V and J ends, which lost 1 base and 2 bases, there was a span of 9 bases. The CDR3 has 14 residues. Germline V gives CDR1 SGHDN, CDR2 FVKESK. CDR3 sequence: CASSQAGPAYEQYF. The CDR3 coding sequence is TGTGCCAGCAGCCAAGCGGGACCAGCCTACGAGCAGTACTTC.

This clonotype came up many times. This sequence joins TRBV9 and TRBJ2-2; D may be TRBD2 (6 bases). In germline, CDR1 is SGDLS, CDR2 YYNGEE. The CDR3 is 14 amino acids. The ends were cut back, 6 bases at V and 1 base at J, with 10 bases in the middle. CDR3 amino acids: CASTQGGNTGELFF. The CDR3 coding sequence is TGTGCCAGCACCCAGGGAGGGAACACCGGGGAGCTGTTTTTT.

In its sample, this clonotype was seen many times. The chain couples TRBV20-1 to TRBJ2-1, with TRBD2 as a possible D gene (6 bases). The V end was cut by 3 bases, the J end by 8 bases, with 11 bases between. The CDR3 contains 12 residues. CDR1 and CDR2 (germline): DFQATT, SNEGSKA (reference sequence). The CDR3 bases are TGCAGTGCTAGCGGGAGATATTATGAGCAGTTCTTC. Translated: CSASGRYYEQFF.